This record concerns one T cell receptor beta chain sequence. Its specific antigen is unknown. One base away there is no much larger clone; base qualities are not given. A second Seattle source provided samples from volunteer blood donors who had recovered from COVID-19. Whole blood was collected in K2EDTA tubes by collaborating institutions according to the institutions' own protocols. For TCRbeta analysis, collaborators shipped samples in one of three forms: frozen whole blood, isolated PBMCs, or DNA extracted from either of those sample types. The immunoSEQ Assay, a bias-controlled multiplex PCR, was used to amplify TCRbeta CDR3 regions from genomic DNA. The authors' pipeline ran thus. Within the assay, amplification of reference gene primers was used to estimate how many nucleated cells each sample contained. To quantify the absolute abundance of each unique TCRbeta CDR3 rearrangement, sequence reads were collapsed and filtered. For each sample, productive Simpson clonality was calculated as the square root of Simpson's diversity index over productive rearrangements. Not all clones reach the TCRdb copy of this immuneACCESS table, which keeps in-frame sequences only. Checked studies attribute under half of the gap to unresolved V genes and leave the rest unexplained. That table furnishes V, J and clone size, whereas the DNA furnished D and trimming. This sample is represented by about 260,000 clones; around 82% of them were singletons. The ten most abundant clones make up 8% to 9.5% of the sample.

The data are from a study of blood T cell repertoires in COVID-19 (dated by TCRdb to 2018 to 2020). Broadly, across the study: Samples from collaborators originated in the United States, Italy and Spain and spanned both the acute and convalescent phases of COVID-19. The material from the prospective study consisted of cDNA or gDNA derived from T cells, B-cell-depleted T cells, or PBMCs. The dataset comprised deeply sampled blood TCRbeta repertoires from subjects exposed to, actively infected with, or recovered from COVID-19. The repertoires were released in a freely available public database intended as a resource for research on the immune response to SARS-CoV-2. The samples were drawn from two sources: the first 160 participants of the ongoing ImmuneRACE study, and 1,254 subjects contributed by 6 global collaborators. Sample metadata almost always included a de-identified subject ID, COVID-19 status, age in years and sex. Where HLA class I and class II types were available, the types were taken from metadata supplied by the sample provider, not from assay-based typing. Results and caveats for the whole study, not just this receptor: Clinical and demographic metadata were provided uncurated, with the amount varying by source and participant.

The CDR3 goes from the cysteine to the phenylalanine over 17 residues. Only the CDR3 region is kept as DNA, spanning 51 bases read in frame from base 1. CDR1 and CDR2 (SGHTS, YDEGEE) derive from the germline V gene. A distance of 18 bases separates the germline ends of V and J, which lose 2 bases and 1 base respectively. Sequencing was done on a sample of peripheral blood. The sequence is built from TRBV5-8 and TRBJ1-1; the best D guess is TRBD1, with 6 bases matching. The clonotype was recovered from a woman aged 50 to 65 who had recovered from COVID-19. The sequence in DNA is TGTGCCAGCAGCTTCAGGGGCTCGAGTCTGGGGAACACTGAAGCTTTCTTT. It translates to CASSFRGSSLGNTEAFF.